Here is one T cell receptor beta chain with its context. Its antigen is not known. CDR1 is SGHTA and CDR2 is FQGNSA in the germline V gene. The CDR3 sequence is 14 residues long. V was shortened by 6 bases and J by 1 base, with 12 bases between the two germline ends. This entry is derived from a study of cytomegalovirus exposure and HLA in healthy donors. Study results and limitations: With later analysis, a missense DCLRE1C variant became linked to TCR beta V- and J-gene trimming.

Primers included in the PCR were 60 Vbeta and 13 Jbeta primers. TCRdb keeps only in-frame clones here, not all; method: immunoSEQ multiplex PCR. The repertoire holds 200,000 to 250,000 clones, with approximately 80% as singletons. The sample taken for sequencing was PBMCs. V usage is TRBV7-2 and J usage is TRBJ2-5; D is possibly TRBD1 (5 bases). The sequence was obtained from a boy younger than 10 in good health and CMV-seronegative. This chain's CDR3 is CASRTWTSQETQYF. CDR3 nucleotides: TGTGCCAGCAGAACGTGGACATCCCAAGAGACCCAGTACTTC.